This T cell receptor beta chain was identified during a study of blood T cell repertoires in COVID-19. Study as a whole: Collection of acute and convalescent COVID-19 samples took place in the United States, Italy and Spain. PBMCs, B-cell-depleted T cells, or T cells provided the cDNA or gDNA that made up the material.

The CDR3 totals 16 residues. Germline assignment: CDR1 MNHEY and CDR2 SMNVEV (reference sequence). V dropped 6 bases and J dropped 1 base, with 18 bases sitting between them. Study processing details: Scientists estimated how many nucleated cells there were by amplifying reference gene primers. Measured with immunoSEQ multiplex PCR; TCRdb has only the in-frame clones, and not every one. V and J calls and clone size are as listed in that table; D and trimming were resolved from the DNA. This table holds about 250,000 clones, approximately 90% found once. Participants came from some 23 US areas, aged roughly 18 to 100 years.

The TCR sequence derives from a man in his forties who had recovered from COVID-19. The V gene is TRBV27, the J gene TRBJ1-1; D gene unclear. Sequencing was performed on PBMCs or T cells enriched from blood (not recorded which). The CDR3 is CASRSWRLPRNTEAFF. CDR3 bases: TGTGCCAGCAGGTCCTGGAGACTCCCAAGGAACACTGAAGCTTTCTTT.